The source of this TCR beta chain is a study of CD8+CD57+ T cells in acquired aplastic anemia. About the research overall: Sorted CD4+ plus CD8+ cells gave DNA averaging around 3 ug.

From germline, CDR1 is MRHNA and CDR2 SNTAGT. V lost 3 bases and J lost 7, with 16 bases in between. The CDR3 spans 15 residues. According to the study, genomic DNA was the template for TCR beta VDJ and CDR3 profiling. Via MiXCR, TCRdb re-called the reads, giving one row per CDR3 protein. The top ten clones hold approximately 8% of a sample with around 250,000 distinct CDR3 sequences, approximately 57% of them seen once. The gene calls are TRBV6-4 and TRBJ2-1, with a tentative D call TRBD1 (6 bases). Sequencing was done on a sample of sorted CD4+, CD8+, or CD8+CD57+ T cells (not recorded which) from PBMCs. The clonotype comes from a human donor with severe aplastic anemia or a healthy control (not recorded which). The CDR3: CASSETGNVLNEQFF. The CDR3, as DNA: TGTGCCAGCAGTGAAACAGGGAATGTTTTGAATGAGCAGTTCTTC.